One T cell receptor beta chain is described in this entry. Its target is unknown. Other DNA sequences from this sample encode an identical CDR3 as well. Healthy and HIV-negative, the adult donors had no recent acute infections or vaccinations. The CDR3 sequence is 16 residues long. Germline CDR1 reads SGHVS; CDR2 reads FQNEAQ. J lost 0 bases, V lost 0 bases, and 4 bases had no gene match. The sample is drawn from a study of shared clonotypes between healthy human individuals. Study context: CD4 naive and memory got three plates each, CD8 naive two, CD8 memory one.

Whole-study results and caveats: Although depth was large, rarefaction showed that sequencing of the sorted subsets was incomplete.

Using immunoSEQ multiplex PCR, the repertoire was profiled, and TCRdb retains in-frame clones only, with some absent. This sample carries some 2 million clones, 95% of them seen once, and the ten largest clones take 0.1% to 0.15%. The chain couples TRBV7-8 to TRBJ2-7; 8 positions agree with TRBD2. Sequencing was performed on naive CD4+ T cells sorted from blood. Subset here: CD45RA+ positively selected. This TCR was recovered from a young man in good health. CDR3 loop: CASSLAIAGSSYEQYF. The CDR3, as DNA: TGTGCCAGCAGCTTAGCTATAGCGGGGAGCTCCTACGAGCAGTACTTC.